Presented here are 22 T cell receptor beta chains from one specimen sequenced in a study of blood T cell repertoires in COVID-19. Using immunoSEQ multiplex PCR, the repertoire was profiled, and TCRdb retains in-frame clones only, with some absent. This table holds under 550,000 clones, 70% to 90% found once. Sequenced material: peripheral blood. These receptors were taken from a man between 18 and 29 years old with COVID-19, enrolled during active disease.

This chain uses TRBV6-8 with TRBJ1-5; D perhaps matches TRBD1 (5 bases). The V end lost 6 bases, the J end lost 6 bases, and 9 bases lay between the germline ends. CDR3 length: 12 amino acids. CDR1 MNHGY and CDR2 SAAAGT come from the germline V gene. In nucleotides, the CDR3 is TGTGCCAGCAGCCACGGGGGTCAGCCCCAGCATTTT. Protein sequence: CASSHGGQPQHF.

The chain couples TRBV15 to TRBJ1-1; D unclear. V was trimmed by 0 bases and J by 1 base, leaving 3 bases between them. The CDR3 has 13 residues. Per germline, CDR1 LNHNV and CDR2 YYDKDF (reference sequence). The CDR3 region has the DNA TGTGCCACCAGCAGAGAACAGAACACTGAAGCTTTCTTT. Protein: CATSREQNTEAFF.

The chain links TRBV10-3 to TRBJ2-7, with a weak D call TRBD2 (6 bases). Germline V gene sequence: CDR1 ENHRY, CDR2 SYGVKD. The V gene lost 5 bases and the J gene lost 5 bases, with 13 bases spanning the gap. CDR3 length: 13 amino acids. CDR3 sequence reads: CAISPRGSDEQYF. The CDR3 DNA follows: TGTGCCATCAGTCCTCGGGGGTCGGACGAGCAGTACTTC.

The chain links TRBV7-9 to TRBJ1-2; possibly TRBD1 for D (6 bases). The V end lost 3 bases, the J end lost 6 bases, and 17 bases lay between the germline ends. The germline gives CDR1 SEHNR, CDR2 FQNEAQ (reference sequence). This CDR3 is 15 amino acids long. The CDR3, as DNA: TGTGCCAGCAGCTTCGCCTATCCAGGGGAAAATGGCTACACCTTC. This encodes CASSFAYPGENGYTF.

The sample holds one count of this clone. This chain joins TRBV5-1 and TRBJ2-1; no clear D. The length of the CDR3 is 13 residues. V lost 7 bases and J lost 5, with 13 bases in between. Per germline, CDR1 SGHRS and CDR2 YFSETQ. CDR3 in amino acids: CASYDTANNEQFF. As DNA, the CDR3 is TGCGCCAGCTACGACACAGCCAACAATGAGCAGTTCTTC.

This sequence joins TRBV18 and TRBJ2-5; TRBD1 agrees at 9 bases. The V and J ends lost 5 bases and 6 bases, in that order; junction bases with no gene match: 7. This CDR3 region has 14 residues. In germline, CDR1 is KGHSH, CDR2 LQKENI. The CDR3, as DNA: TGTGCCAGCTCATCGGACAGGGGAGGACAGACCCAGTACTTC. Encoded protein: CASSSDRGGQTQYF.

The CDR3 loop reads CAWGKKQGNQPQHF. The CDR3 bases are TGTGCCTGGGGGAAGAAGCAGGGAAATCAGCCCCAGCATTTT. This rearrangement joins TRBV30 to TRBJ1-5, with D tentatively TRBD1 (5 bases). Per the germline V gene, CDR1 is GTSNPN and CDR2 is SVGIG (reference sequence). V was trimmed by 5 bases and J by 4 bases, leaving 15 bases between them. The CDR3 contains 14 residues.

The CDR3 protein is CASEFGGQGKETQYF. The CDR3 region has the DNA TGTGCCAGCGAATTTGGGGGACAGGGGAAAGAGACCCAGTACTTC. The chain employs TRBV7-6 and TRBJ2-5, with 10 nucleotides matching TRBD1. Germline V CDR1 and CDR2: SGHVS, FNYEAQ. The CDR3 extends over 15 amino acids. J lost 3 bases, V lost 8 bases, and 9 bases had no gene match. The variable domain in full, with the rest retrieved from reference TRBV7-6 and TRBJ2-5, is GAGVSQSPRYKVTKRGQDVALRCDPISGHVSLYWYRQALGQGPEFLTYFNYEAQQDKSGLPNDRFSAERPEGSISTLTIQRTEQRDSAMYRCASEFGGQGKETQYFGPGTRLLVL.

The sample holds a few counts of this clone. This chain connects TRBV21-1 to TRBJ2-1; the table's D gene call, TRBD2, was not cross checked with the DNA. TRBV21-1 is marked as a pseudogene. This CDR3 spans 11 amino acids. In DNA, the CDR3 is TGTGCCCCTAGCGCGGGGAATGAGCAGTTCTTC. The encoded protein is CAPSAGNEQFF.

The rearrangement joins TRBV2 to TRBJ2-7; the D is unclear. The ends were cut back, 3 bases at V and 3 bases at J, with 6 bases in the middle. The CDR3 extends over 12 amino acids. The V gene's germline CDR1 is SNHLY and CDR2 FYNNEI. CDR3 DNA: TGTGCCAGCAGTGAGGTACTCTACGAGCAGTACTTC. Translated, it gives CASSEVLYEQYF.

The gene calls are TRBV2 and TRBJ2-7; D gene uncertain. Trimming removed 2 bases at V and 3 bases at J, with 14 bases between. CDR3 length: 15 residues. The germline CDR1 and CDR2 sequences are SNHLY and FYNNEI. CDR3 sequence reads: CASSERSSPGYEQYF. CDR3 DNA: TGTGCCAGCAGTGAAAGGTCCTCCCCAGGCTACGAGCAGTACTTC.

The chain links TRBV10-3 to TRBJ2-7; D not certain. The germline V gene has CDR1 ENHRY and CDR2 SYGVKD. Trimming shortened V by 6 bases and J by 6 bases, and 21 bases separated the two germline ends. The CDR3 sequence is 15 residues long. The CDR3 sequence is CAISSPTRGPPEQYF. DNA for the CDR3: TGTGCCATCAGCTCACCCACAAGAGGCCCTCCCGAGCAGTACTTC.

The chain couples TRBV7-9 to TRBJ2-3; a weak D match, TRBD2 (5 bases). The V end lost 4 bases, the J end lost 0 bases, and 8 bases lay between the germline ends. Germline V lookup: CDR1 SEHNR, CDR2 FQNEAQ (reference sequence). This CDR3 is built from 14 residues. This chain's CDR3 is CASSSSGSTDTQYF. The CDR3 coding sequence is TGTGCCAGCAGCTCCAGCGGTAGCACAGATACGCAGTATTTT. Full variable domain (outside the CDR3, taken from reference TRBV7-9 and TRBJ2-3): DTGVSQNPRHKITKRGQNVTFRCDPISEHNRLYWYRQTLGQGPEFLTYFQNEAQLEKSRLLSDRFSAERPKGSFSTLEIQRTEQGDSAMYLCASSSSGSTDTQYFGPGTRLTVL.

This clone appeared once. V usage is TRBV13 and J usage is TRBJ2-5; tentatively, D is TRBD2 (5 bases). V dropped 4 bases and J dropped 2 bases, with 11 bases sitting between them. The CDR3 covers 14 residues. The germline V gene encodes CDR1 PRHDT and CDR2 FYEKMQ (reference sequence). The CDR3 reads CASSSRLPQETQYF. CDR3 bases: TGTGCCAGCAGCTCAAGACTACCACAAGAGACCCAGTACTTC.

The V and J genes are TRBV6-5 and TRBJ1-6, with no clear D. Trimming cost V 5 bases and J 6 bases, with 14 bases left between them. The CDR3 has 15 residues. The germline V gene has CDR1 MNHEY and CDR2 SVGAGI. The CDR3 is CASSHFPPGNSPLHF. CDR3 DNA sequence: TGTGCCAGCAGTCATTTCCCGCCGGGTAATTCACCCCTCCACTTT.

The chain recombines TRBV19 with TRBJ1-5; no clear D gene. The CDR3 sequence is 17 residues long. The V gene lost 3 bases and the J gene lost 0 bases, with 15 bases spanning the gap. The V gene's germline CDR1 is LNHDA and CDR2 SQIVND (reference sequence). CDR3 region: CASSILGSLDSNQPQHF. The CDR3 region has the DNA TGTGCCAGTAGTATCTTGGGCAGCCTGGATAGCAATCAGCCCCAGCATTTT. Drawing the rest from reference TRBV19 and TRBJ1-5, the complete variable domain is DGGITQSPKYLFRKEGQNVTLSCEQNLNHDAMYWYRQDPGQGLRLIYYSQIVNDFQKGDIAEGYSVSREKKESFPLTVTSAQKNPTAFYLCASSILGSLDSNQPQHFGDGTRLSIL.

The CDR3: CASSELPGLAHEQYF. In nucleotides, the CDR3 is TGCGCCAGCAGTGAGTTACCGGGACTAGCCCACGAGCAGTACTTC. The V gene is TRBV10-1, the J gene TRBJ2-7, with 9 positions matching TRBD2. V shed 1 base, J shed 5 bases, and the junction held 6 bases outside the gene matches. The CDR3 is made up of 15 amino acids. Germline V gene sequence: CDR1 WNHNN, CDR2 SYGVQD (reference sequence).

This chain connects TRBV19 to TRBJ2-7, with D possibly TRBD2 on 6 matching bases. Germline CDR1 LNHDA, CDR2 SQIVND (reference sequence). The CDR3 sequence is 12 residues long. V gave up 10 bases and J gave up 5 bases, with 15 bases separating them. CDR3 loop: CATGRGFHEQYF. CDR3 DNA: TGTGCCACGGGACGGGGGTTCCACGAGCAGTACTTC. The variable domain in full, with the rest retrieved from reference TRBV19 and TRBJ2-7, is DGGITQSPKYLFRKEGQNVTLSCEQNLNHDAMYWYRQDPGQGLRLIYYSQIVNDFQKGDIAEGYSVSREKKESFPLTVTSAQKNPTAFYLCATGRGFHEQYFGPGTRLTVT.

DNA of the CDR3: TGTGCCAGCAGTGCGAGCCGCCCCTCTAGCTACAATGAGCAGTTCTTC. This translates into CASSASRPSSYNEQFF. V usage is TRBV2 and J usage is TRBJ2-1; D is unresolved. The germline gives CDR1 SNHLY, CDR2 FYNNEI. The CDR3 contains 16 residues. V was cut by 4 bases and J by 3 bases, with 16 bases left in between.

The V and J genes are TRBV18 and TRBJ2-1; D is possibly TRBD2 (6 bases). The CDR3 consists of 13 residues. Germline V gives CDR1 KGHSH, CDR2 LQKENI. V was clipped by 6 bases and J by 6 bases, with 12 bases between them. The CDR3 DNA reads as TGTGCCAGCTCGCCGGGACTCATCAATGAGCAGTTCTTC. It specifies CASSPGLINEQFF.

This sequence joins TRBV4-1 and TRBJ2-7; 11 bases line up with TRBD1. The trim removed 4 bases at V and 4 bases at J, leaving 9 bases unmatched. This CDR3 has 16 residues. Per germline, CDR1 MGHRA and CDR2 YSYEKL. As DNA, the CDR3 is TGCGCCAGCAGCCTCGCTTCCGGGACAGGGGGTTACGAGCAGTACTTC. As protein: CASSLASGTGGYEQYF.

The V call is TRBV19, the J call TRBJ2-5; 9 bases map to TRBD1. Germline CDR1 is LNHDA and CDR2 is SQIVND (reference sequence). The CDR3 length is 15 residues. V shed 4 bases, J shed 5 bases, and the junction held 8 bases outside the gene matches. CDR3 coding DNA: TGTGCCAGTAGTAGGAACAGGGGGCGAGACGAGACCCAGTACTTC. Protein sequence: CASSRNRGRDETQYF.